This note documents a single T cell receptor beta chain sequence. Its matching antigen is unknown. This sample is part of a study of T cell repertoires in cytomegalovirus infection. Study-level background: A matching HLA type, together with CMV infection, was signaled by public TCR beta signatures. Findings and caveats of the study: Public TCR beta family frequency separated CMV-and-HLA carriers, including in an independent cohort. Within the response measured ex vivo, HLA-C-restricted CMV-specific TCR beta clonotypes were dominant.

TCRdb ran MiXCR on the reads and lists one entry per CDR3 protein. The sample has around 450,000 distinct CDR3 sequences; under 40% are singletons. The V gene's germline CDR1 is SGDLS and CDR2 YYNGEE. This CDR3 comprises 16 residues. Trimming at V came to 6 bases and at J to 5 bases, leaving 12 bases not matched to a gene. The sequenced sample was PBMCs. This clonotype was sampled from a human donor in good health (CMV status not recorded). Some clones in this sample may be carry-over from other donors' samples. The J gene is TRBJ2-3, the V gene TRBV9; 10 nucleotides align to TRBD2. The CDR3 here is CASNPSSGGAGDTQYF. CDR3 bases: TGTGCCAGCAACCCTTCAAGCGGGGGGGCTGGAGATACGCAGTATTTT.